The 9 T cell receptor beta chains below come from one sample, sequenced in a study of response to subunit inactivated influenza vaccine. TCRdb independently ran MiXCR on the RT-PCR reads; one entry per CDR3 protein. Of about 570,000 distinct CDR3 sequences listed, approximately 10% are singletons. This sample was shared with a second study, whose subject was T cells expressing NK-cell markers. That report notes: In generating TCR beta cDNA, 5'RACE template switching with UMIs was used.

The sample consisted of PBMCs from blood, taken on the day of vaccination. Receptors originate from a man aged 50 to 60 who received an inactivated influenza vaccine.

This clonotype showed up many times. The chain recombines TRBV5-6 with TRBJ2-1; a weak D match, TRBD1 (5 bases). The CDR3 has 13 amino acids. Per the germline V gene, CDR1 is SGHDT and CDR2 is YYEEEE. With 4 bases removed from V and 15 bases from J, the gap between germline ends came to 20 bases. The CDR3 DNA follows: TGTGCCAGCAGCACCCAAGACGACAGATCGAGGTTCTTC. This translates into CASSTQDDRSRFF.

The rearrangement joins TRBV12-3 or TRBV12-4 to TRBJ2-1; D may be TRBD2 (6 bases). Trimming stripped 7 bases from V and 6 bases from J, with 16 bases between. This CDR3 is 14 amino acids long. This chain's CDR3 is CASTTPGLFNEQFF. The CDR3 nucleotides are TGTGCCAGCACCACTCCGGGACTTTTCAATGAGCAGTTCTTC.

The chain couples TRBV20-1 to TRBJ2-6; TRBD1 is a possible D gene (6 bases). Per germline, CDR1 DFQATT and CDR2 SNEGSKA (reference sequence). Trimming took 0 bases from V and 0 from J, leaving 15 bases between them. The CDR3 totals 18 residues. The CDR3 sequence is CSARDTGSDYSGANVLTF. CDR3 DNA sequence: TGCAGTGCTAGAGATACAGGGTCAGATTACTCTGGGGCCAACGTCCTGACTTTC.

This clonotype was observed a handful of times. This chain's CDR3 is CASTPSGLKETQYF. The CDR3 DNA reads TGTGCCAGCACCCCATCGGGACTTAAAGAGACCCAGTACTTC. This sequence joins TRBV28 and TRBJ2-5; maybe TRBD2 (6 bases). Trimming removed 7 bases at V and 3 bases at J, with 15 bases between. This CDR3 spans 14 amino acids. The germline gives CDR1 MDHEN, CDR2 SYDVKM.

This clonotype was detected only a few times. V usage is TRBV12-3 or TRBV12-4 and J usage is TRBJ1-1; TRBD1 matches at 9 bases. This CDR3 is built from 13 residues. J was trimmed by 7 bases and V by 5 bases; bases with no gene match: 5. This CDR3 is CASSVDRGIEAFF. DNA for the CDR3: TGTGCCAGCAGTGTAGACAGGGGGATTGAAGCTTTCTTT.

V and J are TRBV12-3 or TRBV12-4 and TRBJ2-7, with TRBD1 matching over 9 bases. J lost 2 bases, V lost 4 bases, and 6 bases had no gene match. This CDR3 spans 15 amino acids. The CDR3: CASSSGGQGPYEQYF. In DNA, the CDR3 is TGTGCCAGCAGTTCTGGGGGACAGGGACCCTACGAGCAGTACTTC.

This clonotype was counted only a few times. CDR3 DNA sequence: TGCAGTGCTAGAGGGGTCAGTAATACGCAGTATTTT. Residues: CSARGVSNTQYF. V usage is TRBV20-1 and J usage is TRBJ2-3, with D uncertain. Germline V gene data show CDR1 as DFQATT and CDR2 as SNEGSKA (reference sequence). Trimming pared 1 base from V and 7 bases from J, leaving 9 bases between. The CDR3 length is 12 residues.

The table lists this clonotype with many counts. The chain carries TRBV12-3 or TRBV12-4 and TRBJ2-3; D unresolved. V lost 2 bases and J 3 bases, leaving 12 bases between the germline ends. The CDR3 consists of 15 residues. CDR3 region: CASSLRRRLTDTQYF. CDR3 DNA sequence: TGTGCCAGCAGTTTAAGAAGGCGGCTAACAGATACGCAGTATTTT.

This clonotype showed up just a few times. The CDR3 DNA is TGTGCCAGAAACGTAGGGACAGGGAACACCGGGGAGCTGTTTTTT. Encoded protein: CARNVGTGNTGELFF. The chain is built from TRBV2 and TRBJ2-2, with 8 positions matching TRBD1. V lost 9 bases, J lost 1 base, and 7 bases stayed unmatched. Germline CDR1 is SNHLY and CDR2 is FYNNEI. CDR3 size: 15 residues.